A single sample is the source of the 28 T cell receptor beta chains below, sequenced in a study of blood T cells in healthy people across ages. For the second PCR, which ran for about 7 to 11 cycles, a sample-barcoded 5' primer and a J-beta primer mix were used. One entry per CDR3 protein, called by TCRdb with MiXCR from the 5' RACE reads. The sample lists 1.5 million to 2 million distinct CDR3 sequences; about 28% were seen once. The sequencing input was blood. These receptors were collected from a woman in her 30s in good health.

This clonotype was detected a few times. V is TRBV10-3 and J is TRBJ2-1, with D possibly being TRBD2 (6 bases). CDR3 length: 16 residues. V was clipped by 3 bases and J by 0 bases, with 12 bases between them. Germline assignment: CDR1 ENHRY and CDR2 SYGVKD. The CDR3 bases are TGTGCCATCAGTGATCGGCGGGGCCGCTCCTACAATGAGCAGTTCTTC. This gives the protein CAISDRRGRSYNEQFF.

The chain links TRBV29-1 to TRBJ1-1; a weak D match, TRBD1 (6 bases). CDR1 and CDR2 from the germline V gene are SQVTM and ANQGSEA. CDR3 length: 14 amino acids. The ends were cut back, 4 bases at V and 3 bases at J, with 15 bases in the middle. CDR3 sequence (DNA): TGCAGCGTTGCTCAGGACAGCGGGGACACTGAAGCTTTCTTT. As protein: CSVAQDSGDTEAFF.

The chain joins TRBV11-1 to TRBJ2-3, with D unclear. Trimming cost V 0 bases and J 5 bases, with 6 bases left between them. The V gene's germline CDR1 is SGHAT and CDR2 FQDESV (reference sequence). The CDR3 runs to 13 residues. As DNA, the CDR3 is TGTGCCAGCAGCTTAGCGTACCGAGATACGCAGTATTTT. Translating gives CASSLAYRDTQYF.

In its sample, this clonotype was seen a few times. This CDR3 reads CASSLDLAGPLDTQYF. The CDR3 DNA reads TGCGCCAGCAGCTTGGATTTAGCGGGACCCTTGGATACGCAGTATTTT. V usage is TRBV5-1 and J usage is TRBJ2-3; 8 bases are shared with TRBD2. CDR1 is SGHRS, CDR2 YFSETQ, per germline. This CDR3 has 16 residues. V dropped 0 bases and J dropped 6; count of bases not matched to a gene: 9.

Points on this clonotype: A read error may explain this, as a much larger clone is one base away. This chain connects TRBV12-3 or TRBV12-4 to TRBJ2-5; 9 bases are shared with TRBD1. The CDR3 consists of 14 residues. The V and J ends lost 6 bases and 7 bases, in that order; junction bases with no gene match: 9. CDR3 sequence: CASSRDRGCGTQYF. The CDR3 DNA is TGTGCCAGCAGCCGTGACAGGGGGTGCGGGACCCAGTACTTC.

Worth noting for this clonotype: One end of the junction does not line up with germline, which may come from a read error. CDR3 region: CSASSVDRLNAEVFF. The CDR3 nucleotides are TGCAGTGCCTCATCGGTGGACAGGTTGAACGCTGAAGTTTTCTTT. The rearrangement links TRBV20-1 to TRBJ1-1; TRBD1 agrees at 7 bases. The CDR3 length is 15 residues. Germline loops: CDR1 DFQATT, CDR2 SNEGSKA (reference sequence).

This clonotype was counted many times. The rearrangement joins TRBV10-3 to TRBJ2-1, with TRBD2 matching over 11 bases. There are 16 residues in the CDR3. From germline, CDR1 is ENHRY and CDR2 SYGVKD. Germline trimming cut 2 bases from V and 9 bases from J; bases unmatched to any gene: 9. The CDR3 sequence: CAISEELAGVGGEQFF. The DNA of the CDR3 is TGTGCCATCAGTGAGGAACTAGCGGGAGTAGGGGGTGAGCAGTTCTTC.

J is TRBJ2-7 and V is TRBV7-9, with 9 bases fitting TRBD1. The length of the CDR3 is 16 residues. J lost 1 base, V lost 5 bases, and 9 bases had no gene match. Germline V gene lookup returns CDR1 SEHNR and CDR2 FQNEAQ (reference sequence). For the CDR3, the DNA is TGTGCCAGCAGCCTAATCGGGACAGGGACTTCCTACGAGCAGTACTTC. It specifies CASSLIGTGTSYEQYF.

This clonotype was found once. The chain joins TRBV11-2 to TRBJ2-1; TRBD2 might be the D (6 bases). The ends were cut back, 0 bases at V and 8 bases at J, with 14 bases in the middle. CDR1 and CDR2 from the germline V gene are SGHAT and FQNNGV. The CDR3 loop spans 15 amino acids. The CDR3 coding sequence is TGTGCCAGCAGCTTAGATATCGGGGGAGGAGATGAGCAGTTCTTC. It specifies CASSLDIGGGDEQFF.

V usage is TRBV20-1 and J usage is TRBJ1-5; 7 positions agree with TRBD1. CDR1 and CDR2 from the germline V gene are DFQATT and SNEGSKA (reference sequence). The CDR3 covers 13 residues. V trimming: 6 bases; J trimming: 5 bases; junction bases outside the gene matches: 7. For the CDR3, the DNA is TGCAGTGCCAGGGACAGTATGTATCAGCCCCAGCATTTT. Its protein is CSARDSMYQPQHF.

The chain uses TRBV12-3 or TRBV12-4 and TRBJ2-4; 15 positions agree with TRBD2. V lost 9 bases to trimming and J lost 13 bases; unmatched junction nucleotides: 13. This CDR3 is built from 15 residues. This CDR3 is CASRRTSGGVNEQYF. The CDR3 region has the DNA TGTGCCAGTCGTCGGACTAGCGGGGGGGTCAATGAGCAGTACTTC.

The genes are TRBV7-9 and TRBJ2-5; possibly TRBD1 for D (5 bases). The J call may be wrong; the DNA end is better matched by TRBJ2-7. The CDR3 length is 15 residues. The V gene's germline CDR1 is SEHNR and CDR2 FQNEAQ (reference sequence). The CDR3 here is CASSLKGQDGHEQYF. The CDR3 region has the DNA TGTGCCAGCAGCCTAAAGGGGCAGGACGGCCACGAGCAGTACTTC.

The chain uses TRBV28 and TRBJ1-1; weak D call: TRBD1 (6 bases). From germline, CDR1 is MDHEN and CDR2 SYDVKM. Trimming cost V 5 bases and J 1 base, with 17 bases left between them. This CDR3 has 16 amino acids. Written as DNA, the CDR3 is TGTGCCAGCAGTGACTCCTCCGGGACACGGAACACTGAAGCTTTCTTT. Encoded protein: CASSDSSGTRNTEAFF. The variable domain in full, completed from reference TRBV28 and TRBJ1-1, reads DVKVTQSSRYLVKRTGEKVFLECVQDMDHENMFWYRQDPGLGLRLIYFSYDVKMKEKGDIPEGYSVSREKKERFSLILESASTNQTSMYLCASSDSSGTRNTEAFFGQGTRLTVV.

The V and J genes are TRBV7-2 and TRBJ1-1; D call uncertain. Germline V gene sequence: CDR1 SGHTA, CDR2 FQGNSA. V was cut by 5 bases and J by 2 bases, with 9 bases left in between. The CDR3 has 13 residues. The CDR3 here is CASSAQRNTEAFF. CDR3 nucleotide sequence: TGTGCCAGCAGCGCCCAGAGAAACACTGAAGCTTTCTTT.

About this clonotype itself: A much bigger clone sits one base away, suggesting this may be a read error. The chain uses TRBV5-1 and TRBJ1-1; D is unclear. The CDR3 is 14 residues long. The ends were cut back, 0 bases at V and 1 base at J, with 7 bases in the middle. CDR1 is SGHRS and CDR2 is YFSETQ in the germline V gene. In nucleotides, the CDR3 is TGCGCCAGCAGCTTGGAGGCTTCGAACACTGAAGCTTTCTTT. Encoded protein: CASSLEASNTEAFF. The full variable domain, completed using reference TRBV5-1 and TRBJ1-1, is KAGVTQTPRYLIKTRGQQVTLSCSPISGHRSVSWYQQTPGQGLQFLFEYFSETQRNKGNFPGRFSGRQFSNSRSEMNVSTLELGDSALYLCASSLEASNTEAFFGQGTRLTVV.

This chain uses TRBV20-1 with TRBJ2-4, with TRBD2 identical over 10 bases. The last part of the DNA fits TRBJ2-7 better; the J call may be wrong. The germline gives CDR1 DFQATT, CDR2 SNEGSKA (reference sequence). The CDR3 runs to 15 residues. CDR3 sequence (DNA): TGCAGTGCTCCCATAGCGGGGGGTACCGCCTACGAGCAGTACTTC. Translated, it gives CSAPIAGGTAYEQYF.

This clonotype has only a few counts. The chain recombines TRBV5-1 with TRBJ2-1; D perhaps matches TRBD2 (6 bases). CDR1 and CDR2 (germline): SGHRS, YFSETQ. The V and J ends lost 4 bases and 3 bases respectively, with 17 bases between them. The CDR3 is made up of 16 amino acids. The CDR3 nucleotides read TGCGCCAGCAGCATTGGAGGGGACCCTGACTACAATGAGCAGTTCTTC. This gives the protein CASSIGGDPDYNEQFF.

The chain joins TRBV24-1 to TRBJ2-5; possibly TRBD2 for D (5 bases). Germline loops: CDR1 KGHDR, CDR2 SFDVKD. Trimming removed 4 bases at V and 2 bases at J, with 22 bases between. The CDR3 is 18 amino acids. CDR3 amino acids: CATSETRAGRAAQETQYF. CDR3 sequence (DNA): TGTGCCACCAGTGAAACCCGCGCCGGGCGGGCTGCTCAAGAGACCCAGTACTTC.

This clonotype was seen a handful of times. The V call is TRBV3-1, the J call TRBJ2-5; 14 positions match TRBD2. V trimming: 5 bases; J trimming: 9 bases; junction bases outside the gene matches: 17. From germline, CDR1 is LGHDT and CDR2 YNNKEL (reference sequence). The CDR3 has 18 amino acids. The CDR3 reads CASSKHSLGLAGAGAQYF. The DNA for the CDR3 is TGTGCCAGCAGCAAACACTCCTTGGGACTAGCGGGAGCTGGGGCCCAGTACTTC.

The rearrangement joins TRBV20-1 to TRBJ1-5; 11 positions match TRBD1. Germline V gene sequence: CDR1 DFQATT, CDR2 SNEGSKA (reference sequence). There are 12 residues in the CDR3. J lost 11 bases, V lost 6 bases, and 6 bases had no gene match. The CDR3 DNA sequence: TGCAGTGCGGGGACAGGGGGGAGGGCCCAGCATTTT. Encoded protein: CSAGTGGRAQHF.

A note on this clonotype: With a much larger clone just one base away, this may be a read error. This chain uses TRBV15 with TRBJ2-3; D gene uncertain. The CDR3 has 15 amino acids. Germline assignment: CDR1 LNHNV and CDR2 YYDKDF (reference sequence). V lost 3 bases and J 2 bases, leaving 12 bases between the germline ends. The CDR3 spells CATSSTGASTDTQYF. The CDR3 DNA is TGTGCCACCAGCAGTACTGGCGCCTCCACAGATACGCAGTATTTT.

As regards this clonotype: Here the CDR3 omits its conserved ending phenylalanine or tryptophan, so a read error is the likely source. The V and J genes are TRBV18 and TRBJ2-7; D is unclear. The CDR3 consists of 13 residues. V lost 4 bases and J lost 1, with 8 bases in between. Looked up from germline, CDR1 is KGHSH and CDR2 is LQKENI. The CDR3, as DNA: TGTGCCAGCTCACTTCCATCTTCCTACGAGCAGTACTGC. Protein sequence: CASSLPSSYEQYC.

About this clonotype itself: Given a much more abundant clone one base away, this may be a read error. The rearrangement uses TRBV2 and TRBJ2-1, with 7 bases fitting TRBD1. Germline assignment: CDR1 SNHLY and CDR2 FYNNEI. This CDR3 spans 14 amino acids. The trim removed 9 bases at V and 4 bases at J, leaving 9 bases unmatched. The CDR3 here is CARRQRTGYNEQFF. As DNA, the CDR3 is TGTGCCAGACGCCAAAGGACAGGTTACAATGAGCAGTTCTTC.

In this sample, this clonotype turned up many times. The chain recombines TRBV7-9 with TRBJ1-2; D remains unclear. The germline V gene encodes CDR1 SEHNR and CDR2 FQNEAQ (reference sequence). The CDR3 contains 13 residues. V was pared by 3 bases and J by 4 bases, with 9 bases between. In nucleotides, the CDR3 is TGTGCCAGCAGCTTGGGCGGTCTCTATGGCTACACCTTC. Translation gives CASSLGGLYGYTF.

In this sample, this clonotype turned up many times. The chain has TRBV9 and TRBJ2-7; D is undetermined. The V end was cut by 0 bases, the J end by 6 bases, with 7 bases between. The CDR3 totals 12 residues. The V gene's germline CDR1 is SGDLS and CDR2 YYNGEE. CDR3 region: CASSVAGTEQYF. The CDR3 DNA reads TGTGCCAGCAGCGTAGCTGGAACCGAGCAGTACTTC.

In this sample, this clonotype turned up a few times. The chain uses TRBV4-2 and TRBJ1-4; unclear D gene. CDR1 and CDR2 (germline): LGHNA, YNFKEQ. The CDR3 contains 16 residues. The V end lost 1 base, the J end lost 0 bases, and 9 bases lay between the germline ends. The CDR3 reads CASSQVHQATNEKLFF. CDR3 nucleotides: TGTGCCAGCAGCCAAGTCCACCAAGCAACTAATGAAAAACTGTTTTTT.

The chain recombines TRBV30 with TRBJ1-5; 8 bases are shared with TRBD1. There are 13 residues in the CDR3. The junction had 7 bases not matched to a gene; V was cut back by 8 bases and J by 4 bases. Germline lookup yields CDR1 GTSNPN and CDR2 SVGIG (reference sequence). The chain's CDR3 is CAGSGGPNQPQHF. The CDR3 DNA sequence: TGTGCCGGATCAGGGGGCCCGAATCAGCCCCAGCATTTT.

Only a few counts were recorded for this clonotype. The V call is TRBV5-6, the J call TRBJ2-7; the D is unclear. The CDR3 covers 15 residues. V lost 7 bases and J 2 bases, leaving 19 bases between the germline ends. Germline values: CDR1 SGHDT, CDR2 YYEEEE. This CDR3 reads CASGLNPRQTYEQYF. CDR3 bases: TGTGCCAGCGGCCTCAATCCGAGGCAAACCTACGAGCAGTACTTC. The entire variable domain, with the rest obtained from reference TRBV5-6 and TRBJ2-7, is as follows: DAGVTQSPTHLIKTRGQQVTLRCSPKSGHDTVSWYQQALGQGPQFIFQYYEEEERQRGNFPDRFSGHQFPNYSSELNVNALLLGDSALYLCASGLNPRQTYEQYFGPGTRLTVT.